The 16 T cell receptor beta chains below come from one sample, sequenced in a study of T-cell memory formation after mild COVID-19. Via MiXCR, TCRdb re-called the 5' RACE reads, giving one row per CDR3 protein. The top ten hold 35% to 50% of the sample, which has 80,000 to 90,000 distinct CDR3 sequences, around a quarter seen once. The specimen was PBMCs or a T cell subset sorted from them (not recorded which). All receptors come from a young man who had mild COVID-19 (a few samples of this study predate the infection). Cell type and time point are not known.

Ten or more counts support this clonotype. The chain recombines TRBV2 with TRBJ1-2, with a weak D call TRBD1 (5 bases). V was cut by 8 bases and J by 1 base, with 8 bases left in between. CDR3 length: 12 amino acids. The germline V gene has CDR1 SNHLY and CDR2 FYNNEI. This CDR3 reads CASEGNNYGYTF. CDR3 coding DNA: TGTGCCAGCGAGGGGAATAACTATGGCTACACCTTC.

This clonotype was observed a handful of times. The chain links TRBV12-3 or TRBV12-4 to TRBJ1-2; unclear D gene. V was clipped by 8 bases and J by 7 bases, with 2 bases between them. The CDR3 covers 8 residues. CDR3 bases: TGTGCCAGCGGTGGCTACACCTTC. It codes for CASGGYTF.

This clonotype was recorded a few times. The CDR3 protein is CASSPPGLNYEQYF. CDR3 DNA: TGTGCCAGCAGCCCCCCGGGACTCAACTACGAGCAGTACTTC. The chain has TRBV7-6 and TRBJ2-7; D possibly corresponds to TRBD2 (6 bases). CDR1 and CDR2 (germline): SGHVS, FNYEAQ. The CDR3 sequence is 14 residues long. Trimming took 5 bases from V and 3 from J, leaving 14 bases between them.

This clonotype has a handful of counts. The V call is TRBV4-1, the J call TRBJ1-3; D is ambiguous. Germline CDR1 MGHRA, CDR2 YSYEKL. This CDR3 is 15 amino acids long. V shed 2 bases and J shed 0 bases, with 8 bases lying between them. Written as DNA, the CDR3 is TGCGCCAGCAGCCAACCGTCCGACTCTGGAAACACCATATATTTT. This codes for CASSQPSDSGNTIYF.

The chain is built from TRBV7-9 and TRBJ1-2; no reliable D call. There are 12 residues in the CDR3. Trimming pared 1 base from V and 5 bases from J, leaving 5 bases between. Germline V gene data show CDR1 as SEHNR and CDR2 as FQNEAQ (reference sequence). This CDR3 is CASSLDLYGYTF. The CDR3 region has the DNA TGTGCCAGCAGCTTAGATTTATATGGCTACACCTTC.

V gene TRBV27 combines with J gene TRBJ2-7, with a tentative D call TRBD2 (6 bases). The CDR3 covers 14 residues. Germline-derived CDR1 and CDR2 are MNHEY and SMNVEV (reference sequence). The V gene lost 6 bases and the J gene lost 2 bases, with 14 bases spanning the gap. This CDR3 reads CASSPGRTTYEQYF. Here the CDR3 DNA reads TGTGCCAGCAGCCCCGGACGGACTACCTACGAGCAGTACTTC.

This clonotype was seen more than once but under ten times. V usage is TRBV9 and J usage is TRBJ2-7, with D perhaps matching TRBD1 (6 bases). V gave up 0 bases and J gave up 2 bases, with 18 bases separating them. The germline V gene encodes CDR1 SGDLS and CDR2 YYNGEE. The CDR3 has 17 amino acids. DNA for the CDR3: TGTGCCAGCAGCGTAGACGATGGGGGCCCCCTTACCTACGAGCAGTACTTC. As protein: CASSVDDGGPLTYEQYF.

This clonotype was detected a few times. The chain links TRBV6-2 or TRBV6-3 to TRBJ2-7; D may match TRBD1 or TRBD2 (5 bases each). Trimming shortened V by 7 bases and J by 4 bases, and 20 bases separated the two germline ends. Per the germline V gene, CDR1 is MNHEY and CDR2 is SVGEGT. The CDR3 length is 15 residues. CDR3 region: CASTLRGRTPYEQYF. CDR3 bases: TGTGCCAGCACCCTACGGGGCCGGACACCTTACGAGCAGTACTTC.

This clonotype came up a few times. J is TRBJ2-2 and V is TRBV6-5; no clear D. The V and J ends lost 6 bases and 0 bases respectively, with 8 bases between them. The CDR3 is made up of 14 amino acids. The germline V gene encodes CDR1 MNHEY and CDR2 SVGAGI. CDR3 in amino acids: CASRGRPNTGELFF. In nucleotides, the CDR3 is TGTGCCAGCAGGGGCAGGCCGAACACCGGGGAGCTGTTTTTT.

The chain links TRBV6-2 or TRBV6-3 to TRBJ1-1; D gene ambiguous. The CDR3 runs 13 residues. Deletions cut 2 bases from V and 10 bases from J, with 14 bases between. Looked up from germline, CDR1 is MNHEY and CDR2 is SVGEGT. CDR3 sequence reads: CASSYGRQNGAFF. The CDR3 region has the DNA TGTGCCAGCAGTTACGGGCGGCAAAATGGAGCTTTCTTT.

A few counts support this clonotype. This chain uses TRBV11-2 with TRBJ1-5; perhaps TRBD1 as D (6 bases). V shed 3 bases and J shed 6 bases, with 15 bases lying between them. The CDR3 length is 15 residues. Germline V gene sequence: CDR1 SGHAT, CDR2 FQNNGV. This chain's CDR3 is CASSLGARGSQPQHF. CDR3 coding DNA: TGTGCCAGCAGCTTGGGGGCAAGGGGAAGTCAGCCCCAGCATTTT.

The V call is TRBV7-9, the J call TRBJ2-3; TRBD2 matches at 8 bases. The CDR3 has 14 residues. Germline V lookup: CDR1 SEHNR, CDR2 FQNEAQ (reference sequence). V gave up 7 bases and J gave up 6 bases; unmatched junction bases: 9. The CDR3: CASNPRGGQDTQYF. The CDR3, as DNA: TGTGCCAGCAACCCACGGGGGGGCCAGGATACGCAGTATTTT.

The rearrangement links TRBV4-3 to TRBJ2-2, with D perhaps TRBD1 (5 bases). Trimming left V 3 bases short and J 4 bases short, with 9 bases between. Germline V CDR1 and CDR2: LGHNA, YSLEER. The CDR3 covers 14 residues. CDR3 loop: CASSHEDITGELFF. Here the CDR3 DNA reads TGCGCCAGCAGCCATGAGGACATCACCGGGGAGCTGTTTTTT.

The V and J genes are TRBV7-9 and TRBJ2-5; 9 bases map to TRBD2. With V trimmed by 2 bases and J by 5 bases, 3 bases remained unmatched. The CDR3 length is 14 residues. CDR1 and CDR2 (germline): SEHNR, FQNEAQ (reference sequence). This chain's CDR3 is CASSLIGLAETQYF. CDR3 sequence (DNA): TGTGCCAGCAGCTTAATAGGACTAGCGGAGACCCAGTACTTC.

The table lists this clonotype with a few counts. The chain recombines TRBV4-1 with TRBJ2-3, with D possibly being TRBD1 (6 bases). CDR1 MGHRA and CDR2 YSYEKL come from the germline V gene. Deletions cut 1 base from V and 5 bases from J, with 28 bases between. CDR3 length: 20 residues. CDR3 bases: TGCGCCAGCAGCCAAGTTGGGGCAGGGGATCCATTTTGGCAGGAAGATACGCAGTATTTT. Its translation is CASSQVGAGDPFWQEDTQYF.

This chain connects TRBV19 to TRBJ1-1; no reliable D call. The CDR3 extends over 11 amino acids. V lost 5 bases and J 14 bases, leaving 15 bases between the germline ends. Germline V CDR1 and CDR2: LNHDA, SQIVND (reference sequence). CDR3 coding DNA: TGTGCCAGTAGTTTCTCCCTCCAAACCTTCTTT. This encodes CASSFSLQTFF.